This passage covers 12 T cell receptor beta chains from one sample sequenced in a study of blood T cell repertoires in COVID-19. Using immunoSEQ multiplex PCR, the repertoire was profiled, and TCRdb retains in-frame clones only, with some absent. The sample shows 200,000 to 250,000 clones, about 90% of them seen only once. The specimen was peripheral blood. These receptor sequences come from a woman aged 30 to 39 who had recovered from COVID-19.

This clone is a singleton in its sample. The chain has TRBV5-1 and TRBJ1-2, with 8 nucleotides matching TRBD1. Germline V gene sequence: CDR1 SGHRS, CDR2 YFSETQ. V gave up 4 bases and J gave up 6 bases; unmatched junction bases: 11. The CDR3 loop spans 15 amino acids. The CDR3 protein is CASSSRQGSANGYTF. CDR3 nucleotide sequence: TGCGCCAGCAGCAGTAGACAGGGGAGCGCAAATGGCTACACCTTC.

The chain uses TRBV7-2 and TRBJ2-2, with 8 nucleotides matching TRBD1. The CDR3 runs to 16 residues. V lost 4 bases and J lost 6; bases outside the gene matches: 10. Germline CDR1 SGHTA, CDR2 FQGNSA. The CDR3 nucleotides read TGTGCCAGCAGCTCAGGGGGCGAGTTAAGGCCCGGGGAGCTGTTTTTT. Protein: CASSSGGELRPGELFF.

This CDR3 reads CASSLKGSGNTIYF. CDR3 nucleotide sequence: TGTGCCAGCAGCTTAAAGGGGTCCGGAAACACCATATATTTT. This chain connects TRBV21-1 to TRBJ1-3; no DNA check was done on the table's D call, TRBD1. TRBV21-1 is a pseudogene segment. The CDR3 runs 14 residues.

The chain employs TRBV6-6 and TRBJ2-7; 8 positions agree with TRBD1. The CDR3 covers 12 residues. Germline V gene sequence: CDR1 MNHNY, CDR2 SVGAGI (reference sequence). V dropped 4 bases and J dropped 11; count of bases not matched to a gene: 7. The CDR3: CASSSPPGQEYF. The CDR3 region has the DNA TGTGCCAGCAGTTCCCCTCCGGGACAGGAGTACTTC.

The chain links TRBV2 to TRBJ1-1; D is unresolved. The CDR3 contains 14 residues. V was shortened by 1 base and J by 0 bases, with 6 bases between the two germline ends. Looked up from germline, CDR1 is SNHLY and CDR2 is FYNNEI. CDR3 amino acids: CASSEGHLNTEAFF. DNA of the CDR3: TGTGCCAGCAGTGAAGGACACTTGAACACTGAAGCTTTCTTT. The full variable domain, completed using reference TRBV2 and TRBJ1-1, is EPEVTQTPSHQVTQMGQEVILRCVPISNHLYFYWYRQILGQKVEFLVSFYNNEISEKSEIFDDQFSVERPDGSNFTLKIRSTKLEDSAMYFCASSEGHLNTEAFFGQGTRLTVV.

This chain connects TRBV5-1 to TRBJ2-1, with 8 bases identical to TRBD1. The junction had 2 bases not matched to a gene; V was cut back by 0 bases and J by 3 bases. Per the germline V gene, CDR1 is SGHRS and CDR2 is YFSETQ. The CDR3 totals 15 residues. The CDR3 protein is CASSLVGTGYNEQFF. The DNA of the CDR3 is TGCGCCAGCAGCTTGGTTGGGACAGGCTACAATGAGCAGTTCTTC.

Ten or more counts support this clone. The chain joins TRBV2 to TRBJ1-2; D is unclear. The V and J ends lost 1 base and 4 bases respectively, with 10 bases between them. The CDR3 loop spans 14 amino acids. Germline CDR1 SNHLY, CDR2 FYNNEI. In DNA, the CDR3 is TGTGCCAGCAGTGAAGAGCTAGTGTTCTATGGCTACACCTTC. This codes for CASSEELVFYGYTF.

V is TRBV29-1 and J is TRBJ2-2; 10 bases align to TRBD1. The CDR3 spans 14 residues. With V trimmed by 6 bases and J by 5 bases, 6 bases remained unmatched. Per the germline V gene, CDR1 is SQVTM and CDR2 is ANQGSEA. The CDR3 here is CSVRTGGVTGELFF. CDR3 DNA: TGCAGCGTGAGGACAGGGGGTGTTACCGGGGAGCTGTTTTTT.

This clone occurred a few times. This chain connects TRBV14 to TRBJ1-1; D may be TRBD1 (6 bases). Germline CDR1 SGHDN, CDR2 FVKESK. Trimming removed 0 bases at V and 0 bases at J, with 20 bases between. This CDR3 is built from 19 residues. The CDR3 nucleotides are TGTGCCAGCAGCCAAGAGTCTCTTTTCGGCAGGGGCATGAACACTGAAGCTTTCTTT. Its translation: CASSQESLFGRGMNTEAFF.

V usage is TRBV7-9 and J usage is TRBJ2-7, with a weak D call TRBD2 (6 bases). The germline V gene encodes CDR1 SEHNR and CDR2 FQNEAQ (reference sequence). Trimming removed 5 bases at V and 1 base at J, with 15 bases between. The CDR3 consists of 15 residues. The DNA of the CDR3 is TGTGCCAGCAGCCCGCCGGGACTTGGGTCCTACGAGCAGTACTTC. Amino acid sequence: CASSPPGLGSYEQYF. The variable domain in full, with the rest retrieved from reference TRBV7-9 and TRBJ2-7, is DTGVSQNPRHKITKRGQNVTFRCDPISEHNRLYWYRQTLGQGPEFLTYFQNEAQLEKSRLLSDRFSAERPKGSFSTLEIQRTEQGDSAMYLCASSPPGLGSYEQYFGPGTRLTVT.

The chain carries TRBV10-3 and TRBJ2-7, with 10 nucleotides matching TRBD1. The CDR3 consists of 15 residues. Per the germline V gene, CDR1 is ENHRY and CDR2 is SYGVKD. Trimming took 4 bases from V and 3 from J; bases not matched to a gene: 6. The CDR3 DNA sequence: TGTGCCATCAGTGTAGGACAGGGGGGGATCTACGAGCAGTACTTC. Translating it yields CAISVGQGGIYEQYF.

CDR3 in DNA: TGTGCCAGCAGCTTGGGAGAGGCCCGGAAAGAGACCCAGTACTTC. It encodes CASSLGEARKETQYF. The rearrangement links TRBV11-2 to TRBJ2-5, with a tentative D call TRBD2 (5 bases). Germline assignment: CDR1 SGHAT and CDR2 FQNNGV. V lost 3 bases, J lost 3 bases, and 14 bases lay in between. The CDR3 sequence is 15 residues long. The whole variable domain, filled in from reference TRBV11-2 and TRBJ2-5, reads EAGVAQSPRYKIIEKRQSVAFWCNPISGHATLYWYQQILGQGPKLLIQFQNNGVVDDSQLPKDRFSAERLKGVDSTLKIQPAKLEDSAVYLCASSLGEARKETQYFGPGTRLLVL.